This TCR beta chain emerged from a study of T cells after yellow fever vaccination. Findings and caveats of the study: Peaking on day 5 versus 15, the secondary response was faster but weaker.

TCRdb ran MiXCR on the 5' RACE reads and lists one entry per CDR3 protein. This repertoire shows 200,000 to 250,000 distinct CDR3 sequences, about 3% found once; its top ten account for 3.2%. This clonotype showed up just a few times. What it recognizes is unknown. This material consisted of CD4+ T cells sorted from PBMCs, taken 10 days after the yellow fever booster vaccination. This sequence originates from a man aged 18 to 29 who received the YFV17D yellow fever vaccine.

CDR3 amino acids: CSARVGQGANVLTF. In DNA form, the CDR3 reads TGCAGTGCTAGGGTAGGACAGGGGGCCAACGTCCTGACTTTC. The J gene is TRBJ2-6, the V gene TRBV20-1; possible D gene TRBD1, 6 bases. The ends were cut back, 3 bases at V and 4 bases at J, with 10 bases in the middle. Per the germline V gene, CDR1 is DFQATT and CDR2 is SNEGSKA (reference sequence). The CDR3 runs 14 residues.